This passage covers 22 T cell receptor beta chains from one sample sequenced in a study of PD-L1 blockade in urothelial cancer. Time point noted: pretreatment peripheral blood. Assay: immunoSEQ multiplex PCR; the TCRdb copy retains only in-frame clones and omits some. Among approximately 79,000 clones listed, around four fifths were seen once. This sample comprised PBMCs, obtained around atezolizumab (anti-PD-L1) treatment. These TCRs come from a middle-aged man with urothelial cancer.

V is TRBV28 and J is TRBJ1-5; D is uncertain. CDR1 is MDHEN, CDR2 SYDVKM, per germline. Trimming removed 3 bases from V and 2 bases from J, with 8 bases in between. CDR3 size: 14 residues. The CDR3 nucleotides are TGTGCCAGCAGTTTGTCGGAGGGCAATCAGCCCCAGCATTTT. It is translated as CASSLSEGNQPQHF.

The chain employs TRBV10-1 and TRBJ2-1; 14 positions agree with TRBD2. The CDR3 consists of 16 residues. J gave up 15 bases and V 2 bases, and 12 bases lay outside the gene matches. Germline V CDR1 and CDR2: WNHNN, SYGVQD (reference sequence). CDR3 sequence: CASSEGGAGTSGSLFF. The CDR3 coding sequence is TGCGCCAGCAGTGAGGGGGGGGCAGGGACTAGCGGGAGTCTGTTCTTC.

This clone came up once. This chain links TRBV29-1 with TRBJ2-7; perhaps TRBD2 as D (6 bases). V lost 5 bases and J 3 bases, leaving 14 bases between the germline ends. The CDR3 has 13 residues. Germline V gene data show CDR1 as SQVTM and CDR2 as ANQGSEA. The CDR3 sequence: CSVIGDWGYEQYF. The CDR3 nucleotides are TGCAGCGTTATTGGGGACTGGGGCTACGAGCAGTACTTC.

The rearrangement joins TRBV19 to TRBJ1-3, with 9 bases identical to TRBD1. Germline CDR1 LNHDA, CDR2 SQIVND (reference sequence). V trimming: 6 bases; J trimming: 0 bases; junction bases outside the gene matches: 6. CDR3 length: 16 amino acids. The CDR3 here is CASSRTGDVSGNTIYF. CDR3 DNA sequence: TGTGCCAGTAGCCGGACAGGGGATGTCTCTGGAAACACCATATATTTT.

The V call is TRBV19, the J call TRBJ2-5; 9 positions match TRBD2. Germline assignment: CDR1 LNHDA and CDR2 SQIVND (reference sequence). The CDR3 extends over 14 amino acids. V lost 4 bases and J lost 3; bases outside the gene matches: 3. The CDR3: CASSRLAEKETQYF. The CDR3 DNA follows: TGTGCCAGTAGTAGACTAGCGGAAAAAGAGACCCAGTACTTC.

The gene calls are TRBV7-9 and TRBJ2-4, with D maybe TRBD1 (5 bases). The germline V gene has CDR1 SEHNR and CDR2 FQNEAQ (reference sequence). V was trimmed by 3 bases and J by 1 base, leaving 13 bases between them. CDR3 size: 16 residues. CDR3 residues: CASSLGQGSAKNIQYF. DNA for the CDR3: TGTGCCAGCAGCTTGGGGCAGGGAAGCGCCAAAAACATTCAGTACTTC. Full variable domain (rest looked up from reference TRBV7-9 and TRBJ2-4): DTGVSQNPRHKITKRGQNVTFRCDPISEHNRLYWYRQTLGQGPEFLTYFQNEAQLEKSRLLSDRFSAERPKGSFSTLEIQRTEQGDSAMYLCASSLGQGSAKNIQYFGAGTRLSVL.

This clone has just a few counts. The chain carries TRBV11-2 and TRBJ2-1; D not resolved. The CDR3 is 12 amino acids. CDR1 is SGHAT and CDR2 is FQNNGV in the germline V gene. V was pared by 1 base and J by 5 bases, with 3 bases between. The CDR3 DNA is TGTGCCAGCAGCTTAGGGCACAATGAGCAGTTCTTC. Translation: CASSLGHNEQFF.

The chain is built from TRBV6-4 and TRBJ2-1; D unresolved. CDR1 and CDR2 (germline): MRHNA, SNTAGT. The CDR3 is made up of 13 amino acids. Trimming took off 6 bases at V and 5 bases at J, with 11 bases between the two ends. This CDR3 is CASSLGRNNEQFF. The DNA for the CDR3 is TGTGCCAGCAGCCTAGGTCGTAACAATGAGCAGTTCTTC.

For the CDR3, the DNA is TGTGCCAGCAGTTCCAGGACAGGGGCTAATGAGCAGTTCTTC. It codes for CASSSRTGANEQFF. This chain links TRBV6-6 with TRBJ2-1; 9 positions match TRBD1. Germline CDR1 is MNHNY and CDR2 is SVGAGI (reference sequence). CDR3 length: 14 amino acids. The trim removed 4 bases at V and 7 bases at J, leaving 5 bases unmatched.

The rearrangement links TRBV6-1 to TRBJ2-2; 7 bases align to TRBD2. CDR1 and CDR2 (germline): MNHNS, SASEGT. V shed 6 bases, J shed 4 bases, and the junction held 8 bases outside the gene matches. The CDR3 runs 15 residues. CDR3 loop: CASRLVGLRTGELFF. In DNA, the CDR3 is TGTGCCAGCAGGTTGGTGGGACTACGCACCGGGGAGCTGTTTTTT.

The rearrangement links TRBV9 to TRBJ2-2; tentatively, D is TRBD1 (8 bases). This CDR3 has 14 amino acids. Germline V gene data show CDR1 as SGDLS and CDR2 as YYNGEE. With 3 bases removed from V and 5 bases from J, the gap between germline ends came to 11 bases. CDR3 in DNA: TGTGCCAGCAGCGAACAGGGGGGGACCGGGGAGCTGTTTTTT. Translation gives CASSEQGGTGELFF.

CDR3 DNA: TGTGCCAGCTCGGGACAGGGTATCATTGCCAATGAGCAGTTCTTC. This gives the protein CASSGQGIIANEQFF. This rearrangement joins TRBV18 to TRBJ2-1; TRBD1 aligns across 9 bases. Germline V gene sequence: CDR1 KGHSH, CDR2 LQKENI. The CDR3 covers 15 residues. Trimming cost V 6 bases and J 6 bases; bases outside gene matches: 9.

This clone was seen just once. The CDR3 DNA reads as TGTGCCAGCAGTGTGGGGACAGGGGCCGAGCAGTACTTC. This codes for CASSVGTGAEQYF. The genes are TRBV2 and TRBJ2-7, with 10 bases lining up with TRBD1. Germline trimming cut 4 bases from V and 6 bases from J; bases unmatched to any gene: 3. Germline CDR1 reads SNHLY; CDR2 reads FYNNEI. The CDR3 runs 13 residues.

V gene TRBV5-4 combines with J gene TRBJ2-7, with 7 bases aligning to TRBD2. The length of the CDR3 is 16 residues. V dropped 2 bases and J dropped 1; count of bases not matched to a gene: 9. Germline values: CDR1 SGHNT, CDR2 YYREEE (reference sequence). The CDR3 is CASSFGAGVKSYEQYF. CDR3 sequence (DNA): TGTGCCAGCAGCTTTGGGGCGGGAGTGAAATCCTACGAGCAGTACTTC.

This clone was recorded once. The gene calls are TRBV2 and TRBJ1-5; D call uncertain. CDR1 and CDR2 (germline): SNHLY, FYNNEI. The ends were cut back, 6 bases at V and 0 bases at J, with 9 bases in the middle. This CDR3 is built from 14 residues. This CDR3 is CASRGSLSNQPQHF. The CDR3 region has the DNA TGTGCCAGCAGGGGGAGCCTTAGCAATCAGCCCCAGCATTTT.

This rearrangement joins TRBV5-1 to TRBJ2-2; D is unclear. This CDR3 spans 14 amino acids. The V end was cut by 0 bases, the J end by 1 base, with 4 bases between. Germline CDR1 and CDR2: SGHRS and YFSETQ. In nucleotides, the CDR3 is TGCGCCAGCAGCTTGGGACAGAACACCGGGGAGCTGTTTTTT. The encoded protein is CASSLGQNTGELFF.

This clone appeared a few times. The chain links TRBV27 to TRBJ2-1, with D perhaps matching TRBD2 (6 bases). V dropped 6 bases and J dropped 10 bases, with 22 bases sitting between them. This CDR3 comprises 15 residues. Germline V gene data show CDR1 as MNHEY and CDR2 as SMNVEV (reference sequence). The CDR3 protein is CASSLRLGEVGEQFF. As DNA, the CDR3 is TGTGCCAGCAGCCTCCGACTAGGGGAGGTGGGGGAGCAGTTCTTC.

The J gene is TRBJ2-1, the V gene TRBV28; D perhaps matches TRBD2 (6 bases). CDR1 and CDR2 from the germline V gene are MDHEN and SYDVKM. CDR3 length equals 14 residues. The ends were cut back, 7 bases at V and 7 bases at J, with 17 bases in the middle. CDR3 loop: CASTSAGPLNEQFF. As DNA, the CDR3 is TGTGCCAGCACCAGTGCGGGGCCATTAAATGAGCAGTTCTTC.

This clone was seen only a few times. The V and J genes are TRBV15 and TRBJ1-2; 9 nucleotides agree with TRBD1. The CDR3 is 16 residues long. V lost 5 bases, J lost 6 bases, and 13 bases stayed unmatched. Germline values: CDR1 LNHNV, CDR2 YYDKDF (reference sequence). The CDR3 DNA is TGTGCCACCAGCCGATTAGAAGGACAGGGGCGCGATGGCTACACCTTC. This sequence encodes CATSRLEGQGRDGYTF.

This clone ranks as medium-sized. The chain employs TRBV7-2 and TRBJ2-5; TRBD2 agrees at 11 bases. Looked up from germline, CDR1 is SGHTA and CDR2 is FQGNSA. V lost 2 bases to trimming and J lost 4 bases; unmatched junction nucleotides: 12. The CDR3 sequence is 18 residues long. CDR3 loop: CASSLTSGGGEARETQYF. CDR3 bases: TGTGCCAGCAGCTTAACTAGCGGGGGTGGCGAAGCAAGAGAGACCCAGTACTTC.

This clone was seen once. The chain employs TRBV7-2 and TRBJ2-3; TRBD1 aligns across 8 bases. The CDR3 covers 18 residues. Germline V gives CDR1 SGHTA, CDR2 FQGNSA. J lost 1 base, V lost 2 bases, and 11 bases had no gene match. CDR3 DNA sequence: TGTGCCAGCAGCTTAAGCCCCTTCAGGGGGCACCGCACAGATACGCAGTATTTT. Protein: CASSLSPFRGHRTDTQYF.

This chain links TRBV28 with TRBJ2-1; D unresolved. V gave up 8 bases and J gave up 2 bases, with 16 bases separating them. CDR1 MDHEN and CDR2 SYDVKM come from the germline V gene. This CDR3 contains 15 residues. This CDR3 reads CASRQPGGPYNEQFF. DNA of the CDR3: TGTGCCAGCCGTCAACCGGGTGGCCCCTACAATGAGCAGTTCTTC. Filled out from reference TRBV28 and TRBJ2-1, the complete variable domain reads DVKVTQSSRYLVKRTGEKVFLECVQDMDHENMFWYRQDPGLGLRLIYFSYDVKMKEKGDIPEGYSVSREKKERFSLILESASTNQTSMYLCASRQPGGPYNEQFFGPGTRLTVL.